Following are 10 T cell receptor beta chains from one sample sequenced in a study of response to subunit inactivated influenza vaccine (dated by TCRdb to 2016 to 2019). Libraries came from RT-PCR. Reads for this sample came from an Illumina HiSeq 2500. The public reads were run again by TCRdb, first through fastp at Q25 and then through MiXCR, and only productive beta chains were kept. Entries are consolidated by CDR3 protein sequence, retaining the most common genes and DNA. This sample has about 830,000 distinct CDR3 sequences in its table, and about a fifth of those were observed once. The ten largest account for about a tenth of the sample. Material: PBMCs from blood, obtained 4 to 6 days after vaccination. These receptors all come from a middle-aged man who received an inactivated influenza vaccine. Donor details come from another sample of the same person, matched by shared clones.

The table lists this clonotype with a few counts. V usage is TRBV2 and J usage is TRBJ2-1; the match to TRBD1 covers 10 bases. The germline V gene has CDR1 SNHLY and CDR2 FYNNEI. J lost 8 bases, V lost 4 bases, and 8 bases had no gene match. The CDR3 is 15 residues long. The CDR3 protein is CASSVSGQGIHEQFF. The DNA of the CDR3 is TGTGCCAGCAGTGTTTCGGGACAGGGGATCCATGAGCAGTTCTTC.

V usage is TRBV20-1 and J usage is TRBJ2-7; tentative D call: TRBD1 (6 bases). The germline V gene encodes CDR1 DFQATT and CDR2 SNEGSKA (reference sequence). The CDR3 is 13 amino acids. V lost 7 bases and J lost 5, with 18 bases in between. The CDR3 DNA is TGCAGTGTTAGGGGGACACAAGGAGACGAGCAGTACTTC. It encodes CSVRGTQGDEQYF.

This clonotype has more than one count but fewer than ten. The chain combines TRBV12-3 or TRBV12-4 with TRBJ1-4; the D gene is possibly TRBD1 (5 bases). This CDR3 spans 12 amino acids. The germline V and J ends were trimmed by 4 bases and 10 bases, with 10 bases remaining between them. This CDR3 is CASSSTRGKLFF. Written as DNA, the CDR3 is TGTGCCAGCAGTTCAACAAGGGGAAAACTGTTTTTT.

CDR3 sequence: CASSKTSGRLSEQYF. The CDR3 coding sequence is TGTGCCAGCAGTAAGACTAGCGGGAGGTTAAGCGAGCAGTACTTC. This chain uses TRBV25-1 with TRBJ2-7, with 13 nucleotides matching TRBD2. The J segment lost 6 bases and the V segment lost 5 bases, leaving 7 bases of the junction unmatched. The CDR3 is 15 amino acids. Germline CDR1 reads MGHDK; CDR2 reads SYGVNS.

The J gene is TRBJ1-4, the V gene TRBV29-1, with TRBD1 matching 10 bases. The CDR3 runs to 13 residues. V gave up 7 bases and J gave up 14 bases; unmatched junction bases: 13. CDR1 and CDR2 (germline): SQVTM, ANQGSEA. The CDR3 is CSGGDGQGERLFF. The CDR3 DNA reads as TGCAGCGGCGGGGACGGACAGGGGGAAAGGCTGTTTTTT.

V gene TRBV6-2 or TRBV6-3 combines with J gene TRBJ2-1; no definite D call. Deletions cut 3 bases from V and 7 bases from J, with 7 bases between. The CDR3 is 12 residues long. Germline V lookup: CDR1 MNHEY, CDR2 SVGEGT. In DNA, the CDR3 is TGTGCCAGCAGTTATGACGCGAATGAGCAGTTCTTC. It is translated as CASSYDANEQFF.

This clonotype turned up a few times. The CDR3 reads CSALKDRMNTEAFF. The CDR3 DNA reads as TGCAGTGCTTTGAAGGACAGGATGAACACTGAAGCTTTCTTT. This chain joins TRBV20-1 and TRBJ1-1; TRBD1 matches 7 bases. V dropped 5 bases and J dropped 0; count of bases not matched to a gene: 6. The length of the CDR3 is 14 residues. CDR1 DFQATT and CDR2 SNEGSKA come from the germline V gene (reference sequence).

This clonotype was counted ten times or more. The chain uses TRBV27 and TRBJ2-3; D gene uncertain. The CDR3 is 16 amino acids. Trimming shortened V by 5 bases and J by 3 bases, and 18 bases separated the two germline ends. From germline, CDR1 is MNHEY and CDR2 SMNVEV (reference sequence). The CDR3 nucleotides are TGTGCCAGCAGTCTCCTGGCCGGGCGGATGACAGATACGCAGTATTTT. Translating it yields CASSLLAGRMTDTQYF.

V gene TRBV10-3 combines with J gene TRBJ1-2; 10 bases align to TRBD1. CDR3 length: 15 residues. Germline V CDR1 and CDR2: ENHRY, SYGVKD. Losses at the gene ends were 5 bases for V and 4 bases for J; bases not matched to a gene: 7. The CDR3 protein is CAISMTGGASYGYTF. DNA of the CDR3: TGTGCCATCAGTATGACAGGGGGCGCATCCTATGGCTACACCTTC.

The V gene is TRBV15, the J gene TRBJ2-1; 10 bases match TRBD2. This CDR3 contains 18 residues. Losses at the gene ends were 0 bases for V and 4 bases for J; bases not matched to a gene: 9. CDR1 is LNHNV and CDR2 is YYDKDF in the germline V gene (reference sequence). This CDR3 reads CATSRDPSWTSGYNEQFF. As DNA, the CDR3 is TGTGCCACCAGCAGAGACCCATCCTGGACTAGCGGATACAATGAGCAGTTCTTC.